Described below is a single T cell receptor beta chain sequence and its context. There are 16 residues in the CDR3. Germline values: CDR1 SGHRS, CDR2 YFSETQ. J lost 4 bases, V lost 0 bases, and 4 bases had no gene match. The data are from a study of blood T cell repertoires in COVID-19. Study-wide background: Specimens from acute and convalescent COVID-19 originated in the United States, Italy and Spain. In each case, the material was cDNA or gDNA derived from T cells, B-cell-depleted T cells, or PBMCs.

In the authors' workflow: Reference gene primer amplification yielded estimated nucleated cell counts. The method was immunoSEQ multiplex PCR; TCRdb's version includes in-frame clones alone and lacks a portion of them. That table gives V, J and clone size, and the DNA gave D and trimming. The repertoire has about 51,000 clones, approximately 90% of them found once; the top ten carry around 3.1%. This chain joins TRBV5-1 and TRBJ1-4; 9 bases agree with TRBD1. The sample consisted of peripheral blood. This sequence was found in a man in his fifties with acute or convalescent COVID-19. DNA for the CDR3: TGCGCCAGCAGCTTGGAAGGGGGACAGGGTAATGAAAAACTGTTTTTT. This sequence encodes CASSLEGGQGNEKLFF.